The entry that follows covers one T cell receptor beta chain sequence. What it binds is unknown. This sample was included in a study of identifying expanded T cells in peripheral blood. Study-level findings and limits: Approximately 1.1 clones differed between technical replicates, versus around 15 and 19 over time. Across healthy donors, higher total template counts meant significantly greater approximately two-week count variance.

Collection occurred without any documented infections or immune events in donors. Germline CDR1 is SGDLS and CDR2 is YYNGEE. CDR3 length: 13 amino acids. Trimming pared 6 bases from V and 8 bases from J, leaving 14 bases between. Using immunoSEQ multiplex PCR, the repertoire was profiled, and TCRdb retains in-frame clones only, with some absent. The sample yields some 93,000 clones, 85% to 90% seen once. The sequencing sample was made of blood. The sequence was obtained from a person between 18 and 70 years old in good health. V usage is TRBV9 and J usage is TRBJ1-4; TRBD1 is a possible D gene (6 bases). The chain's CDR3 is CASTKGVGEKLFF. The DNA for the CDR3 is TGTGCCAGCACTAAGGGGGTTGGGGAAAAACTGTTTTTT.